A selection of T cell receptor beta chains follows, all from one sample in a study of shared clonotypes between healthy human individuals. TCRdb's copy holds only in-frame clones and misses some; the assay was immunoSEQ multiplex PCR. The table includes about 990,000 clones, about 84% detected once. The source material was memory CD4+ T cells from PBMCs. These receptors all stem from a man younger than 30 in good health. Some clones in this sample may be carry-over from other donors' samples. Each CDR3 is given with its conserved first and last residue. The D gene is left open where the match is weak. Clone size is shown for a subset of rows, as once, few, many or a class of expanded clone.

j_call: TRBJ1-2; v_call: TRBV30; clone_size: few; d_call: NA; cdr3_aa: CAWSEDSNYGYTF; cdr3_nt: TGTGCCTGGAGTGAGGACAGTAACTATGGCTACACCTTC
j_call: TRBJ2-3; v_call: TRBV5-1; clone_size: once; d_call: NA; cdr3_aa: CASNGPSGTDTQYF; cdr3_nt: TGCGCCAGCAACGGCCCTTCCGGCACAGATACGCAGTATTTT
j_call: TRBJ1-2; v_call: TRBV13; clone_size: NA; d_call: NA; cdr3_aa: CASSLKRSYGYTF; cdr3_nt: TGTGCCAGCAGCTTAAAAAGATCCTATGGCTACACCTTC
j_call: TRBJ2-7; v_call: TRBV27; clone_size: NA; d_call: TRBD2; cdr3_aa: CASSFSGLAPSSYEQYF; cdr3_nt: TGTGCCAGCAGTTTCTCCGGACTAGCGCCGAGCTCCTACGAGCAGTACTTC
j_call: TRBJ1-1; v_call: TRBV7-2; clone_size: NA; d_call: NA; cdr3_aa: CASSPTANTEAFF; cdr3_nt: TGTGCCAGCAGCCCGACAGCGAACACTGAAGCTTTCTTT
j_call: TRBJ2-6; v_call: TRBV6-5; clone_size: once; d_call: NA; cdr3_aa: CASSYSGVGANVLTF; cdr3_nt: TGTGCCAGCAGTTACTCGGGAGTTGGGGCCAACGTCCTGACTTTC
j_call: TRBJ2-1; v_call: TRBV7-9; clone_size: NA; d_call: TRBD2; cdr3_aa: CASCTAGGLGNEQFF; cdr3_nt: TGTGCCAGCTGTACAGCGGGAGGCCTAGGCAATGAGCAGTTCTTC
j_call: TRBJ2-5; v_call: TRBV27; clone_size: NA; d_call: TRBD1; cdr3_aa: CASSPIRGQGARETQYF; cdr3_nt: TGTGCCAGCAGTCCGATCAGGGGACAGGGGGCTCGGGAGACCCAGTACTTC
j_call: TRBJ1-2; v_call: TRBV5-1; clone_size: NA; d_call: NA; cdr3_aa: CASSPWAGANYGYTF; cdr3_nt: TGCGCCAGCAGCCCCTGGGCAGGGGCTAACTATGGCTACACCTTC
j_call: TRBJ1-4; v_call: TRBV28; clone_size: NA; d_call: NA; cdr3_aa: CASSGRASNYEKLFF; cdr3_nt: TGTGCCAGCAGTGGGAGAGCTTCGAATTATGAAAAACTGTTTTTT
j_call: TRBJ1-3; v_call: TRBV19; clone_size: NA; d_call: TRBD1; cdr3_aa: CASSTRTTGLLGNTIYF; cdr3_nt: TGTGCCAGTAGTACACGAACGACAGGGCTACTTGGAAACACCATATATTTT
j_call: TRBJ2-7; v_call: TRBV2; clone_size: once; d_call: TRBD1; cdr3_aa: CASNVQGYEQYF; cdr3_nt: TGTGCCAGCAACGTACAGGGGTACGAGCAGTACTTC
j_call: TRBJ1-2; v_call: TRBV6-1; clone_size: NA; d_call: NA; cdr3_aa: CASAGKLGTF; cdr3_nt: TGTGCCAGCGCGGGCAAACTGGGAACCTTC
j_call: TRBJ1-5; v_call: TRBV6-6; clone_size: few; d_call: NA; cdr3_aa: CASSHSRQDQPQHF; cdr3_nt: TGTGCCAGCAGTCACTCGAGGCAGGATCAGCCCCAGCATTTT
j_call: TRBJ2-7; v_call: TRBV5-1; clone_size: NA; d_call: TRBD2; cdr3_aa: CASRDLAGGYEQYF; cdr3_nt: TGCGCCAGCAGAGACCTAGCGGGAGGTTACGAGCAGTACTTC
j_call: TRBJ2-2; v_call: TRBV9; clone_size: NA; d_call: NA; cdr3_aa: CASSVGLAGTGELFF; cdr3_nt: TGTGCCAGCAGCGTAGGTTTAGCTGGCACCGGGGAGCTGTTTTTT
j_call: TRBJ2-2; v_call: TRBV18; clone_size: once; d_call: TRBD2; cdr3_aa: CASSLGLAGGTGELFF; cdr3_nt: TGTGCCAGCTCACTTGGACTAGCGGGAGGCACCGGGGAGCTGTTTTTT
j_call: TRBJ2-3; v_call: TRBV5-4; clone_size: NA; d_call: NA; cdr3_aa: CASSLDTGAGGTDTQYF; cdr3_nt: TGTGCCAGCAGCTTGGACACGGGGGCGGGGGGCACAGATACGCAGTATTTT
j_call: TRBJ2-1; v_call: TRBV28; clone_size: NA; d_call: NA; cdr3_aa: CASSLLVGGNNEQFF; cdr3_nt: TGTGCCAGCAGCCTGCTTGTGGGAGGCAACAATGAGCAGTTCTTC
j_call: TRBJ2-3; v_call: TRBV2; clone_size: once; d_call: NA; cdr3_aa: CASRQGLGGQDTQYF; cdr3_nt: TGTGCCAGCAGACAGGGGCTGGGGGGTCAAGATACGCAGTATTTT
j_call: TRBJ1-4; v_call: TRBV5-1; clone_size: many; d_call: NA; cdr3_aa: CASSLVGNGEKLFF; cdr3_nt: TGCGCCAGCAGCTTGGTTGGGAATGGAGAAAAACTGTTTTTT
j_call: TRBJ1-1; v_call: TRBV18; clone_size: NA; d_call: NA; cdr3_aa: CASSAQRVSNTEAFF; cdr3_nt: TGTGCCAGCTCAGCACAACGGGTGAGCAACACTGAAGCTTTCTTT
j_call: TRBJ1-1; v_call: TRBV28; clone_size: NA; d_call: NA; cdr3_aa: CASSSRNWDGKIEAFF; cdr3_nt: TGTGCCAGCAGTTCACGCAACTGGGACGGAAAGATTGAAGCTTTCTTT
j_call: TRBJ2-4; v_call: TRBV2; clone_size: NA; d_call: NA; cdr3_aa: CASSEAEAYLAKNIQYF; cdr3_nt: TGTGCCAGCAGTGAAGCGGAGGCCTACTTAGCCAAAAACATTCAGTACTTC
j_call: TRBJ2-3; v_call: TRBV7-3; clone_size: NA; d_call: TRBD2; cdr3_aa: CASSAGSGRARDTQYF; cdr3_nt: TGTGCCAGCAGCGCGGGCAGCGGGAGGGCCAGAGATACGCAGTATTTT
j_call: TRBJ1-4; v_call: TRBV5-4; clone_size: NA; d_call: NA; cdr3_aa: CASSLKTGSNEKLFF; cdr3_nt: TGTGCCAGCAGCTTGAAGACAGGCTCTAATGAAAAACTGTTTTTT
j_call: TRBJ2-1; v_call: TRBV5-4; clone_size: NA; d_call: NA; cdr3_aa: CASSRQTPGENEQFF; cdr3_nt: TGTGCCAGCAGCCGACAGACCCCCGGTGAGAATGAGCAGTTCTTC
j_call: TRBJ1-3; v_call: TRBV15; clone_size: NA; d_call: NA; cdr3_aa: CATGQQGNTIYF; cdr3_nt: TGTGCCACCGGTCAGCAAGGAAACACCATATATTTT